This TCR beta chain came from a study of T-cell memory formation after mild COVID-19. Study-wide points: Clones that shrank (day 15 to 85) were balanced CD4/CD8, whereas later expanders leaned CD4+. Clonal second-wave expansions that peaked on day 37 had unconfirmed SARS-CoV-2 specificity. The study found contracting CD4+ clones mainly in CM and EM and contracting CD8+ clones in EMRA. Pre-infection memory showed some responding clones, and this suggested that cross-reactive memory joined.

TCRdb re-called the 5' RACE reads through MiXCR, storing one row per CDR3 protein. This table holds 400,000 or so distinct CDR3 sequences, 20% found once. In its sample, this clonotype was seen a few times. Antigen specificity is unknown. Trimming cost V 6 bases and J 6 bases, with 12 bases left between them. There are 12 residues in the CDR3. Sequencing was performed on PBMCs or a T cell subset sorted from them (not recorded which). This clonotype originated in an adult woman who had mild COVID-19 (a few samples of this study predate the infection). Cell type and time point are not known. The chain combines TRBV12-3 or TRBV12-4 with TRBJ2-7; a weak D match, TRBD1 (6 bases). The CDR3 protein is CASSSQGFEQYF. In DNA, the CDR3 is TGTGCCAGCAGCTCCCAGGGGTTCGAGCAGTACTTC.